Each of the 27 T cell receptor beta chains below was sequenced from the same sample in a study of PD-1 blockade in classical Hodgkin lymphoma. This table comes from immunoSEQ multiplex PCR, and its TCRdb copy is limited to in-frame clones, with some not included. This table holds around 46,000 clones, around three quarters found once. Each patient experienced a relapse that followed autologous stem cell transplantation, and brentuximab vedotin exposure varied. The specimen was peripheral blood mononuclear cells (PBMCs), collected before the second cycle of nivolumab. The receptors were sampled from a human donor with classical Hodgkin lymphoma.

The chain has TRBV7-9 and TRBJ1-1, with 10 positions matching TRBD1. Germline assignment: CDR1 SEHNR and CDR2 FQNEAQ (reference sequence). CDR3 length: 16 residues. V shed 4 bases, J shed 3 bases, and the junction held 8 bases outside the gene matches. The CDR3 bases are TGTGCCAGCAGCTCCGGGACAGGGGCATCGTACACTGAAGCTTTCTTT. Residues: CASSSGTGASYTEAFF. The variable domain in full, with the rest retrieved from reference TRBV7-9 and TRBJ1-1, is DTGVSQNPRHKITKRGQNVTFRCDPISEHNRLYWYRQTLGQGPEFLTYFQNEAQLEKSRLLSDRFSAERPKGSFSTLEIQRTEQGDSAMYLCASSSGTGASYTEAFFGQGTRLTVV.

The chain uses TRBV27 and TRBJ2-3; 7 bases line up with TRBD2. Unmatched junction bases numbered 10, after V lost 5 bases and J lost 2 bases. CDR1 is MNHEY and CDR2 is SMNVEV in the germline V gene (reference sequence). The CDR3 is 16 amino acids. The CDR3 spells CASSTLSRGYTDTQYF. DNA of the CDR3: TGTGCCAGCAGTACCCTCTCGCGGGGGTACACAGATACGCAGTATTTT.

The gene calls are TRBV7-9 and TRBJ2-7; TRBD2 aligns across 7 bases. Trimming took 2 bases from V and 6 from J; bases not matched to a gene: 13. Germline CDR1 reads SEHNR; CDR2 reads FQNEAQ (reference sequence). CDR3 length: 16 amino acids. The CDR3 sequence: CASSLSTGDYEPEQYF. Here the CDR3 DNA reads TGTGCCAGCAGCTTATCCACGGGGGACTATGAACCCGAGCAGTACTTC. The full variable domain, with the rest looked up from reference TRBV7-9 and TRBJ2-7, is DTGVSQNPRHKITKRGQNVTFRCDPISEHNRLYWYRQTLGQGPEFLTYFQNEAQLEKSRLLSDRFSAERPKGSFSTLEIQRTEQGDSAMYLCASSLSTGDYEPEQYFGPGTRLTVT.

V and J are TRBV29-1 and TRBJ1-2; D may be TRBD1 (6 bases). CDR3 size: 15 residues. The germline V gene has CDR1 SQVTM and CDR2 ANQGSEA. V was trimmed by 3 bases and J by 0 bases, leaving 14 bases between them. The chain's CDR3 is CSVETGPRANYGYTF. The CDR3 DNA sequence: TGCAGCGTTGAGACAGGTCCGAGAGCTAACTATGGCTACACCTTC.

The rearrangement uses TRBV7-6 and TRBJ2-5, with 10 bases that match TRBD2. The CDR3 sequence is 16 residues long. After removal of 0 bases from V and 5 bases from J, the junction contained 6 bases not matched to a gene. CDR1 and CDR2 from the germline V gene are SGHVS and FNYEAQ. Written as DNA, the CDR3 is TGTGCCAGCAGCTTAGCGGAGCGGGGGGGCCACGAGACCCAGTACTTC. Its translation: CASSLAERGGHETQYF.

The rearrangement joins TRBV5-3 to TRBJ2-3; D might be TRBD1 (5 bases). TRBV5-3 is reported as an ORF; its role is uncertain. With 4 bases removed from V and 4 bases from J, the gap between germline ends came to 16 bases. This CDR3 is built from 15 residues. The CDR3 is CARSDTRDEADTQYF. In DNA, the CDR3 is TGTGCCAGAAGCGATACCAGGGATGAGGCAGATACGCAGTATTTT.

Here the CDR3 reads CASHRDRNNNEQFF. As DNA, the CDR3 is TGTGCCAGCCACCGGGACAGGAATAACAATGAGCAGTTCTTC. The rearrangement links TRBV18 to TRBJ2-1; 8 positions match TRBD1. V shed 8 bases, J shed 5 bases, and the junction held 8 bases outside the gene matches. The germline V gene encodes CDR1 KGHSH and CDR2 LQKENI. CDR3 size: 14 residues.

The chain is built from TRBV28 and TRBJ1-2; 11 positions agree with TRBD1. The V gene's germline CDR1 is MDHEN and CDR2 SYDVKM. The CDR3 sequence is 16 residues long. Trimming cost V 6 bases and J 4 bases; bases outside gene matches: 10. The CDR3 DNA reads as TGTGCCAGCAGGGCCCTTGGACAGGGGGCGGCCTATGGCTACACCTTC. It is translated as CASRALGQGAAYGYTF.

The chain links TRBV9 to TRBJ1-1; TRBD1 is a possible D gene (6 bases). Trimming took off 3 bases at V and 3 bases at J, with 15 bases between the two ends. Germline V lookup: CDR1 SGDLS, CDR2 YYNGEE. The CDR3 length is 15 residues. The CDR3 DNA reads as TGTGCCAGCAGCGAACAGGGCATATTTCACACTGAAGCTTTCTTT. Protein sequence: CASSEQGIFHTEAFF.

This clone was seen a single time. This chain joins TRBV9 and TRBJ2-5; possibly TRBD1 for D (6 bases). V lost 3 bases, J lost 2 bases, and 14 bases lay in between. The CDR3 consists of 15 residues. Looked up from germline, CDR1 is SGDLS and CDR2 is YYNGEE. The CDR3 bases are TGTGCCAGCAGCGCTCTACAGGGCCCGCAAGAGACCCAGTACTTC. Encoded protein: CASSALQGPQETQYF. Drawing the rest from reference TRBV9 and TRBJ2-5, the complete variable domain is DSGVTQTPKHLITATGQRVTLRCSPRSGDLSVYWYQQSLDQGLQFLIQYYNGEERAKGNILERFSAQQFPDLHSELNLSSLELGDSALYFCASSALQGPQETQYFGPGTRLLVL.

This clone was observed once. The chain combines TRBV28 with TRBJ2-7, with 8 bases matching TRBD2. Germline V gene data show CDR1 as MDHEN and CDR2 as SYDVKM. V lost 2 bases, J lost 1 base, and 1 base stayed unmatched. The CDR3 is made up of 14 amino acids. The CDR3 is CASSLAGGSYEQYF. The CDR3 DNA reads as TGTGCCAGCAGTTTAGCGGGAGGTTCCTACGAGCAGTACTTC.

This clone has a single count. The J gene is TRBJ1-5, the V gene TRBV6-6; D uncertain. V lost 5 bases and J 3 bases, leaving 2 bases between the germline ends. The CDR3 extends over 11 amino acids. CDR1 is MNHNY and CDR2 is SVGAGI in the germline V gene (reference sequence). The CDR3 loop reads CASSNNQPQHF. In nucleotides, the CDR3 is TGTGCCAGCAGTAACAATCAGCCCCAGCATTTT.

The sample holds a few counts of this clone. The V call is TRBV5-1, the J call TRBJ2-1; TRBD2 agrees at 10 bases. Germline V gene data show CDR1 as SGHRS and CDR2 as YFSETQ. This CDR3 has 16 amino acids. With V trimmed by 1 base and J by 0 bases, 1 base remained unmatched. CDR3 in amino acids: CASSLSSGSSYNEQFF. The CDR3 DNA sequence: TGCGCCAGCAGCTTGTCTAGCGGGAGCTCCTACAATGAGCAGTTCTTC.

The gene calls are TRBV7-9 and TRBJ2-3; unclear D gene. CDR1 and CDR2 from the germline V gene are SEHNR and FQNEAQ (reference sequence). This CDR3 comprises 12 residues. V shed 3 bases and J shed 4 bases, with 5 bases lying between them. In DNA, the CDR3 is TGTGCCAGCAGCTTTAATTCAGATACGCAGTATTTT. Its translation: CASSFNSDTQYF.

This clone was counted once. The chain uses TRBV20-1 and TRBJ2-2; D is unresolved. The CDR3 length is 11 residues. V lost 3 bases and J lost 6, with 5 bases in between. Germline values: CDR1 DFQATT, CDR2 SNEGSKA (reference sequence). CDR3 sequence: CSASRPGELFF. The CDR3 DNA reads TGCAGTGCTAGTCGGCCCGGGGAGCTGTTTTTT.

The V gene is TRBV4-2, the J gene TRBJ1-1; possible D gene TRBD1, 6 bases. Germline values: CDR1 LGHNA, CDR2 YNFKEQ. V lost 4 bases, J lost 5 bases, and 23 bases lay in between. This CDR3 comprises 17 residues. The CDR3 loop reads CASSLTSGGLGGTEAFF. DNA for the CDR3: TGTGCCAGCAGCCTCACGAGCGGGGGGCTAGGAGGAACTGAAGCTTTCTTT.

CDR3 bases: TGTGCCAGCAGTGCGTCCGGGACAGGGAAGGAAAAACTGTTTTTT. Amino acid sequence: CASSASGTGKEKLFF. The chain couples TRBV6-5 to TRBJ1-4; 9 positions agree with TRBD1. The CDR3 is made up of 15 amino acids. Germline CDR1 is MNHEY and CDR2 is SVGAGI. The V gene end was trimmed by 5 bases and the J gene end by 8 bases; junction bases not matched to a gene: 9.

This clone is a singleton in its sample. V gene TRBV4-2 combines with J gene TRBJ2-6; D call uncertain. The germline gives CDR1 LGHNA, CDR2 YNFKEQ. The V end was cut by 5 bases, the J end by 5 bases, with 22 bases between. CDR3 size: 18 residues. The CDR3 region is CASSGPGKGYSRANVLTF. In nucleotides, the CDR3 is TGTGCCAGCAGCGGGCCAGGCAAAGGTTACAGTCGGGCCAACGTCCTGACTTTC.

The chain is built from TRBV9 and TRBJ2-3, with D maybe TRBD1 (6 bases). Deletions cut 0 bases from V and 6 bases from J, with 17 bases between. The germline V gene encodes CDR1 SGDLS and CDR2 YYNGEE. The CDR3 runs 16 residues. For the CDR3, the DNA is TGTGCCAGCAGCGTAGCCCCACCAGGGGCCAGTGATACGCAGTATTTT. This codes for CASSVAPPGASDTQYF.

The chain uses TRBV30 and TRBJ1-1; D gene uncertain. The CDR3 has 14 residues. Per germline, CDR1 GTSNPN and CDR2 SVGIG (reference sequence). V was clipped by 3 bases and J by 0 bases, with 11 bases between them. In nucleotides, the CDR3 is TGTGCCTGGAGACACAGAGAGATGAACACTGAAGCTTTCTTT. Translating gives CAWRHREMNTEAFF.

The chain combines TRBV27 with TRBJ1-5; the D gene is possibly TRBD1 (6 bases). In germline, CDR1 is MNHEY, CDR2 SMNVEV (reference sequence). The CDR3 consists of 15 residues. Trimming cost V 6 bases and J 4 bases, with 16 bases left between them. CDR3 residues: CASSLSTGPNQPQHF. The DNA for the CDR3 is TGTGCCAGCAGCCTATCAACAGGGCCGAATCAGCCCCAGCATTTT.

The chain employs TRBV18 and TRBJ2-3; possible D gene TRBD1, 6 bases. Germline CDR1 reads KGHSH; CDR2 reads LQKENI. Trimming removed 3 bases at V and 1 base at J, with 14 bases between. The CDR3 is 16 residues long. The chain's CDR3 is CASSPRGWPGTDTQYF. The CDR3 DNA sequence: TGTGCCAGCTCACCGAGGGGGTGGCCCGGCACAGATACGCAGTATTTT.

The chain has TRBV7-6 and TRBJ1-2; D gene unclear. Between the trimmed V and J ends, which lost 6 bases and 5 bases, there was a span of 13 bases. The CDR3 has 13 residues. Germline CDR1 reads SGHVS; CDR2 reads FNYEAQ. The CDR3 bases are TGTGCCAGCAGTCGGTCGGACCATTATGGCTACACCTTC. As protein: CASSRSDHYGYTF.

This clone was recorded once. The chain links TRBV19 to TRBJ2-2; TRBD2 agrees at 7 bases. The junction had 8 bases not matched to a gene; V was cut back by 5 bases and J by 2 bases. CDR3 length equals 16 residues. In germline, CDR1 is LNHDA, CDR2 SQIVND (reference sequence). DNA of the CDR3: TGTGCCAGTAGTCCCCTGGGGAGGGCCAACACCGGGGAGCTGTTTTTT. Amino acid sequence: CASSPLGRANTGELFF.

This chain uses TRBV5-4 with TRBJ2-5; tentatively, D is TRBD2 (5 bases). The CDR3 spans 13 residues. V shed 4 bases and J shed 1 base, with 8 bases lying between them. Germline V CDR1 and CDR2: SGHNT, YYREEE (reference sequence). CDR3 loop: CASSREFQETQYF. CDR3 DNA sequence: TGTGCCAGCAGCCGGGAATTCCAAGAGACCCAGTACTTC.

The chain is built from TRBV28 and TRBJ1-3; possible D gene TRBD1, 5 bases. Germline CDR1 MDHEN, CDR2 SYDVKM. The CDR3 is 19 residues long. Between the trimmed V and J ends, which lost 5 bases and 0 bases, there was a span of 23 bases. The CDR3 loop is CASSLRDVGLIASGNTIYF. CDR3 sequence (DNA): TGTGCCAGCAGTCTCCGGGACGTCGGACTAATCGCCTCTGGAAACACCATATATTTT.

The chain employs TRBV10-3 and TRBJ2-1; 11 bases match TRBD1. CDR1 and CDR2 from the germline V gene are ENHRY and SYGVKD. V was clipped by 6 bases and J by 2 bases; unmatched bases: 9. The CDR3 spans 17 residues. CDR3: CAISFRGQGAAYNEQFF. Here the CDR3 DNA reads TGTGCCATCAGCTTTCGAGGACAGGGGGCGGCCTACAATGAGCAGTTCTTC.